Shown below are 8 T cell receptor beta chains from a single sample sequenced in a study of T cells in Graves' hyperthyroidism and ophthalmopathy. Using RNA transcripts as the source, TCR beta CDR3 regions were amplified. A first-round RT-PCR of the TCR CDR3 used the HTBI primer set. TCRdb reanalysed the multiplex PCR reads using MiXCR and keeps one entry per CDR3 protein. The sample lists a few hundred thousand distinct CDR3 sequences; around a sixth were seen once. Sequenced input: blood. The source is a man younger than 35 with Graves' ophthalmopathy.

The chain recombines TRBV27 with TRBJ2-3, with 7 bases fitting TRBD1. The CDR3 contains 12 residues. Trimming cost V 3 bases and J 10 bases; bases outside gene matches: 4. Germline V gene sequence: CDR1 MNHEY, CDR2 SMNVEV (reference sequence). CDR3 nucleotide sequence: TGTGCCAGCAGTTTCGACAGGGAAGCGCAGTATTTT. It codes for CASSFDREAQYF.

In its sample, this clonotype was seen a few times. Here the CDR3 DNA reads TGTGCCAGCAGTGCTGACAACCCCTATCATTCTGGGACAGATACGCAGTATTTT. Translated, it gives CASSADNPYHSGTDTQYF. The rearrangement uses TRBV25-1 and TRBJ2-3, with unresolved D. The CDR3 runs 18 residues. Germline CDR1 is MGHDK and CDR2 is SYGVNS. V was pared by 4 bases and J by 3 bases, with 23 bases between.

This clonotype was counted only a few times. The CDR3 region is CASSQNRVHPGNQPQHF. DNA for the CDR3: TGTGCCAGCAGTCAAAACAGGGTTCATCCAGGCAATCAGCCCCAGCATTTT. The chain joins TRBV27 to TRBJ1-5, with D possibly matching TRBD1 (6 bases). V lost 5 bases, J lost 2 bases, and 19 bases lay in between. Germline V gives CDR1 MNHEY, CDR2 SMNVEV (reference sequence). The CDR3 contains 17 residues.

This clonotype occurred many times. V and J are TRBV27 and TRBJ2-7; D tentatively reads TRBD1 or TRBD2 (6 bases each). The ends were cut back, 6 bases at V and 5 bases at J, with 14 bases in the middle. This CDR3 has 13 amino acids. Germline V CDR1 and CDR2: MNHEY, SMNVEV (reference sequence). CDR3 DNA sequence: TGTGCCAGCAGGTTCCTGGGGGGCCACGAGCAGTACTTC. It translates to CASRFLGGHEQYF.

This clonotype was seen at least ten times. The chain is built from TRBV28 and TRBJ2-7, with 9 bases lining up with TRBD1. The ends lost 6 bases at V and 4 bases at J; junction bases unmatched: 7. Germline V gene lookup returns CDR1 MDHEN and CDR2 SYDVKM. There are 14 residues in the CDR3. CDR3 sequence (DNA): TGTGCCAGCAGCCGTCCCGGGACAGGGTACGAGCAGTACTTC. This sequence encodes CASSRPGTGYEQYF.

Many counts were recorded for this clonotype. The V gene is TRBV3-1, the J gene TRBJ2-7; 15 positions agree with TRBD2. In germline, CDR1 is LGHDT, CDR2 YNNKEL (reference sequence). The CDR3 runs to 15 residues. Losses at the gene ends were 5 bases for V and 4 bases for J; bases not matched to a gene: 3. The DNA of the CDR3 is TGTGCCAGCAGCGGGACTAGCGGGGGGAGATACGAGCAGTACTTC. Its protein product is CASSGTSGGRYEQYF.

The gene calls are TRBV29-1 and TRBJ1-4; D is unresolved. This CDR3 is 14 amino acids long. Per the germline V gene, CDR1 is SQVTM and CDR2 is ANQGSEA. With 4 bases removed from V and 0 bases from J, the gap between germline ends came to 9 bases. The CDR3 DNA follows: TGCAGCGTTGCGGTGCCAGCAACTAATGAAAAACTGTTTTTT. Translation gives CSVAVPATNEKLFF.

A few counts support this clonotype. This chain connects TRBV24-1 to TRBJ2-5, with D perhaps given as TRBD1 or TRBD2 (6 bases each). The CDR3 has 14 amino acids. CDR1 is KGHDR, CDR2 SFDVKD, per germline. Trimming removed 5 bases at V and 4 bases at J, with 13 bases between. CDR3 DNA sequence: TGTGCCACCAGTGGGGGGGCGCGAGGAGAGACCCAGTACTTC. It specifies CATSGGARGETQYF.